The rows below give T cell receptor beta chains drawn from one sample of a study of a mutant IDH1 vaccine in newly diagnosed glioma. Measured with immunoSEQ multiplex PCR; TCRdb has only the in-frame clones, and not every one. Of tens of thousands of clones in the sample, around 85% were seen once. The input for sequencing was PBMCs, taken from a glioma patient treated with radiotherapy, temozolomide or both. The receptor set was obtained from a middle-aged woman with glioma. Both conserved end residues are part of each CDR3. A D gene is named only where the DNA matches it firmly. Not every row has a clone size; where given, it reads once, few, many or a size class.

size: -
V: TRBV2
D: TRBD1
J: TRBJ1-2
DNA: TGTGCCAGCAGTGGGACAGGGAAGGTCTATGGCTACACCTTC
CDR3: CASSGTGKVYGYTF

size: few
V: TRBV11-2
D: -
J: TRBJ1-1
DNA: TGTGCCAGCAGCCCCCGCGGAAACACTGAAGCTTTCTTT
CDR3: CASSPRGNTEAFF

size: -
V: TRBV9
D: TRBD2
J: TRBJ2-2
DNA: TGTGCCAGCAGCGTACGCCCATCGACTAGCGGGAGGGAAGGTAACACCGGGGAGCTGTTTTTT
CDR3: CASSVRPSTSGREGNTGELFF

size: -
V: TRBV14
D: TRBD2
J: TRBJ2-3
DNA: TGTGCCAGCAGCCAAGAAGCGGGGGGGTTGTATACGCAGTATTTT
CDR3: CASSQEAGGLYTQYF

size: -
V: TRBV2
D: TRBD1
J: TRBJ1-3
DNA: TGTGCCAGCAGTCGGGACAGGGGATCTGGAAACACCATATATTTT
CDR3: CASSRDRGSGNTIYF

size: -
V: TRBV4-1
D: -
J: TRBJ2-7
DNA: TGCGCCAGCAGCCAAGTTCCACAGGGCGGTCGAGAGCAGTACTTC
CDR3: CASSQVPQGGREQYF

size: -
V: TRBV4-1
D: -
J: TRBJ2-5
DNA: TGCGCCAGCAGCCTGATGTCGACAGAGACCCAGTACTTC
CDR3: CASSLMSTETQYF

size: -
V: TRBV5-1
D: TRBD2
J: TRBJ2-3
DNA: TGCGCCAGCAGCTTGGGAGGGTGGACTAGCGGGGCGCAGTATTTT
CDR3: CASSLGGWTSGAQYF

size: -
V: TRBV5-1
D: TRBD1
J: TRBJ1-1
DNA: TGCGCCAGCAGCTTCAGGGGGGTGAGCACTGAAGCTTTCTTT
CDR3: CASSFRGVSTEAFF

size: -
V: TRBV12-5
D: -
J: TRBJ1-1
DNA: TGTGCTAGTGCCCTGGACGGCCTGAACACTGAAGCTTTCTTT
CDR3: CASALDGLNTEAFF

size: -
V: TRBV6-5
D: TRBD1
J: TRBJ1-1
DNA: TGTGCCAGCAGTTACTCGGTACAGGGGGCAAGGACTGAAGCTTTCTTT
CDR3: CASSYSVQGARTEAFF

size: -
V: TRBV18
D: -
J: TRBJ1-2
DNA: TGTGCCAGCTCAGGACCAGACGGAGGCTATGGCTACACCTTC
CDR3: CASSGPDGGYGYTF

size: -
V: TRBV28
D: -
J: TRBJ1-3
DNA: TGTGCCAGCAGTTCCCCTTGGGGACTCGCTGGAAACACCATATATTTT
CDR3: CASSSPWGLAGNTIYF

size: -
V: TRBV30
D: -
J: TRBJ1-1
DNA: TGTGCCTGGAGTGTACACGGCAGGGTATTCGAAGCTTTCTTT
CDR3: CAWSVHGRVFEAFF

size: -
V: TRBV7-8
D: -
J: TRBJ1-2
DNA: TGTGCCAGCAGCATAGGGAGGGCCGGGGGCCTTTCAAGTGGCTACACCTTC
CDR3: CASSIGRAGGLSSGYTF

size: few
V: TRBV4-2
D: TRBD1
J: TRBJ1-2
DNA: TGTGCCAGCAGCCAAGAACAGGGGGCAATGCGCTATGGCTACACCTTC
CDR3: CASSQEQGAMRYGYTF